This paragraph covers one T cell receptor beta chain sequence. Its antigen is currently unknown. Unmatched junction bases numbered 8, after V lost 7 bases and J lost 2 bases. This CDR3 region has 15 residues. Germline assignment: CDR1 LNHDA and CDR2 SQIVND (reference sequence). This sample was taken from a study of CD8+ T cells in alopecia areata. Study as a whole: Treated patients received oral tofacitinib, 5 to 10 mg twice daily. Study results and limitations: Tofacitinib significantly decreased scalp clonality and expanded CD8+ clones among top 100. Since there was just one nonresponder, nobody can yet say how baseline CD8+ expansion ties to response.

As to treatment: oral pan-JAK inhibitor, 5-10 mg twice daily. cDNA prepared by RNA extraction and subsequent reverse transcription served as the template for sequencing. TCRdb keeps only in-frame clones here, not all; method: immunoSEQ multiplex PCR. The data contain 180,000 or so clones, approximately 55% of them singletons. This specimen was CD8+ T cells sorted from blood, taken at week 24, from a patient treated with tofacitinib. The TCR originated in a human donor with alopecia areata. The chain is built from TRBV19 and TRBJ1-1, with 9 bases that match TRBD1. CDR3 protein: CASTLSDRGNTEAFF. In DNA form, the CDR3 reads TGTGCCAGTACCCTTTCGGACAGGGGAAACACTGAAGCTTTCTTT. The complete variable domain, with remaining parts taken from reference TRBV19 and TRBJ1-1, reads DGGITQSPKYLFRKEGQNVTLSCEQNLNHDAMYWYRQDPGQGLRLIYYSQIVNDFQKGDIAEGYSVSREKKESFPLTVTSAQKNPTAFYLCASTLSDRGNTEAFFGQGTRLTVV.